This TCR beta chain was documented in a study of cytomegalovirus exposure and HLA in healthy donors. The PCR contained 60 Vbeta and 13 Jbeta primers. Assay used: immunoSEQ multiplex PCR; TCRdb lists only in-frame clones, some missing. The sample records nearly 110,000 clones, approximately 79% being singletons. This TCR was recovered from a middle-aged woman in good health and CMV-seropositive. The sequencing input was PBMCs.

In DNA, the CDR3 is TGTGCCAGCAGACAGGGGGCTGGGACTGAAGCTTTCTTT. Translating it yields CASRQGAGTEAFF. The chain combines TRBV6-5 with TRBJ1-1; 9 nucleotides agree with TRBD1. V dropped 6 bases and J dropped 5; count of bases not matched to a gene: 4. CDR3 length equals 13 residues. The germline CDR1 and CDR2 sequences are MNHEY and SVGAGI.